This TCR beta chain was profiled in a study of T cells in Graves' hyperthyroidism and ophthalmopathy. This clonotype was recorded at least ten times. The CDR3 contains 13 residues. The V and J ends lost 6 bases and 2 bases respectively, with 10 bases between them. Germline V gene lookup returns CDR1 MNHEY and CDR2 SVGAGI. Amplified TCR beta CDR3 regions derived from RNA transcripts. The primer set for the first-round RT-PCR of the TCR CDR3 was HTBI. MiXCR, applied by TCRdb to the multiplex PCR reads, yields one record per CDR3 protein. The sample holds 550,000 to 700,000 distinct CDR3 sequences, roughly 14% seen once.

The sequence was obtained from a middle-aged woman with Graves' ophthalmopathy. The material sequenced was blood. The chain couples TRBV6-5 to TRBJ2-5, with D perhaps TRBD2 (6 bases). DNA for the CDR3: TGTGCCAGCAGAGCCCGGGAGCAAGAGACCCAGTACTTC. Encoded protein: CASRAREQETQYF.